The rows below give T cell receptor beta chains drawn from one sample of a study of identical twins. MiXCR, run by TCRdb on the 5' RACE reads, gives a single entry per CDR3 protein. The data show a few hundred thousand distinct CDR3 sequences, about 8.3% seen once. The sample was also reused in another study, on yellow fever vaccine responses in identical twins.

Sequenced sample: CD8+ T cells sorted from blood. Source of these receptors: a woman between 18 and 29 years old in good health. Each CDR3 is given with its conserved first and last residue.

>TRBJ2-7|TRBV7-9
CASSEYRDNYYEQYF
>TRBJ2-7|TRBV20-1
CSARDQAGATYEQYF
>TRBJ2-3|TRBV10-3
CAISESSRRASTDTQYF
>TRBJ2-7|TRBV4-3
CASSQEVSSGTYEQYF
>TRBJ2-7|TRBV24-1
CATSDSRDRISYEQYF
>TRBJ2-7|TRBV6-5
CASSNTAGTYEQYF
>TRBJ2-1|TRBV4-1
CASSQAPRGEQFF
>TRBJ1-5|TRBV7-9
CASSSLLGNQPQHF
>TRBJ2-7|TRBV5-1
CASSSYRGDSYEQYF
>TRBJ2-5|TRBV27
CASIPDRERTQYF
>TRBJ1-1|TRBV10-3
CAISEYGDNTEAFF
>TRBJ2-2|TRBV6-5
CASSYIGELFF
>TRBJ1-1|TRBV13
CASSPAERTEAFF
>TRBJ2-7|TRBV9
CASSVSRGTGTYEQYF
>TRBJ2-3|TRBV5-1
CASSFGQTPSTDTQYF
>TRBJ1-4|TRBV27
CASSPFAGANEKLFF
>TRBJ1-3|TRBV7-9
CASSGTSGNTIYF
>TRBJ2-1|TRBV2
CASSGGSSYNEQFF
>TRBJ2-1|TRBV6-2/TRBV6-3
CASGFTGSYNEQFF
>TRBJ2-1|TRBV4-3
CASSLGGGPQYNEQFF
>TRBJ2-7|TRBV4-3
CASSQDRGRGEQYF
>TRBJ2-7|TRBV7-9
CASSEGISGTFYEQYF
>TRBJ2-1|TRBV4-3
CASSQDRLAGGIYEQFF
>TRBJ1-2|TRBV27
CASSAQGPNGYTF
>TRBJ2-1|TRBV5-1
CASSLDGLAQFF